Listed here is a single T cell receptor (beta chain). Produced via immunoSEQ multiplex PCR; TCRdb's table is partial and in-frame only. The sample lists roughly 360,000 clones; approximately 90% were seen once. This sample is drawn from a study of blood T cell repertoires in COVID-19. Study in general: Collection of acute and convalescent COVID-19 samples took place in the United States, Italy and Spain. T cells, B-cell-depleted T cells, or PBMCs supplied cDNA or gDNA.

This CDR3 region has 17 residues. The trim removed 3 bases at V and 1 base at J, leaving 9 bases unmatched. Germline CDR1 SGHTA, CDR2 FQGNSA. Clinical histories supplied by participants themselves formed the basis of cohort assignment. The clonotype comes from a woman in her thirties with acute COVID-19. This rearrangement joins TRBV7-2 to TRBJ2-5, with TRBD2 matching over 9 bases. Material for sequencing was PBMCs or T cells enriched from blood (not recorded which). The CDR3 DNA sequence: TGTGCCAGCAGCTTTGGTTTGCGGGGGGGGCTCCAAGAGACCCAGTACTTC. It is translated as CASSFGLRGGLQETQYF.